Sequencing of this TCR beta chain was carried out in a study of blood T cell repertoires in COVID-19. Study at large: Collection of acute and convalescent COVID-19 samples took place in the United States, Italy and Spain. In each case, the material was cDNA or gDNA derived from T cells, B-cell-depleted T cells, or PBMCs.

In the authors' methods: For nucleated cells, counts were estimated from reference gene primer amplification. Data came from immunoSEQ multiplex PCR; TCRdb stores just in-frame clones and leaves some out. V and J calls and clone size are as listed in that table; D and trimming were resolved from the DNA. The sample carries approximately 100,000 clones, around 84% recorded once. The CDR3 is 13 residues long. Germline CDR1 SGDLS, CDR2 YYNGEE. Germline trimming cut 3 bases from V and 3 bases from J; bases unmatched to any gene: 3. This chain connects TRBV9 to TRBJ2-7, with TRBD1 matching over 7 bases. The sample comprised peripheral blood. The TCR comes from a woman of 80 years or more with active or convalescent COVID-19. In DNA, the CDR3 is TGTGCCAGCAGCGGAGGACAGGACTACGAGCAGTACTTC. Its translation is CASSGGQDYEQYF.